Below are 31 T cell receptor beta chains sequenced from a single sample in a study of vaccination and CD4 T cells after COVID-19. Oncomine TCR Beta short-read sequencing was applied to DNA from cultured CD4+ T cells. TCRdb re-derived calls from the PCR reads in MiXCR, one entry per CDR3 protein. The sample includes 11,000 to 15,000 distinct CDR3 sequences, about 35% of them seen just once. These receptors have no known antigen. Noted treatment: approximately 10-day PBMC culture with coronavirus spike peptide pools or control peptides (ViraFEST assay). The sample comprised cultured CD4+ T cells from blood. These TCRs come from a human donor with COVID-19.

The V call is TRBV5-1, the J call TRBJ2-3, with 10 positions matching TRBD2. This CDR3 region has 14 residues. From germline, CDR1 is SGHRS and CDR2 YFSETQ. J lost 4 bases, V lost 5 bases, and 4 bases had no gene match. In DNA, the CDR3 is TGCGCCAGCAGTAGCGGGGGGATCTCAGATACGCAGTATTTT. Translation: CASSSGGISDTQYF.

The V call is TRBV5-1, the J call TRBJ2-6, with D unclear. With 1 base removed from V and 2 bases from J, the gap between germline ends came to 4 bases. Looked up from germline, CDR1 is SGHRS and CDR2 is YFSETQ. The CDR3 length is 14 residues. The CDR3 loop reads CASSLTAGANVLTF. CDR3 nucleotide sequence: TGCGCCAGCAGCTTGACAGCTGGGGCCAACGTCCTGACTTTC.

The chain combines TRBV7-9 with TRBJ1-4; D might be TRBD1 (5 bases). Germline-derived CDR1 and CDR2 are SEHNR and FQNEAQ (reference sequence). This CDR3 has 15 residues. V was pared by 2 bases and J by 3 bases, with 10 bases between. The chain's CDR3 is CASSLTMGANEKLFF. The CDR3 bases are TGTGCCAGCAGCTTAACTATGGGGGCTAATGAAAAACTGTTTTTT.

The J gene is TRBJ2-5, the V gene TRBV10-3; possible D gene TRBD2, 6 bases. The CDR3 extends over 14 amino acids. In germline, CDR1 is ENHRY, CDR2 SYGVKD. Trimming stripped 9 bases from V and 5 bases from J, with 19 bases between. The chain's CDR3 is CAIPDRGGWETQYF. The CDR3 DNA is TGTGCCATTCCAGATCGGGGAGGATGGGAGACCCAGTACTTC.

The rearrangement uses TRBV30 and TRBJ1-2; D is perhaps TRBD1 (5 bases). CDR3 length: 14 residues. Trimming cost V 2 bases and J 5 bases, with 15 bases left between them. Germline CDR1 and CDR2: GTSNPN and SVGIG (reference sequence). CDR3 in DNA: TGTGCCTGGAGTCCCCGGGGGGAGGGATATGGCTACACCTTC. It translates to CAWSPRGEGYGYTF. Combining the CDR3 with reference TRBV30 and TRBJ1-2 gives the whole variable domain SQTIHQWPATLVQPVGSPLSLECTVEGTSNPNLYWYRQAAGRGLQLLFYSVGIGQISSEVPQNLSASRPQDRQFILSSKKLLLSDSGFYLCAWSPRGEGYGYTFGSGTRLTVV.

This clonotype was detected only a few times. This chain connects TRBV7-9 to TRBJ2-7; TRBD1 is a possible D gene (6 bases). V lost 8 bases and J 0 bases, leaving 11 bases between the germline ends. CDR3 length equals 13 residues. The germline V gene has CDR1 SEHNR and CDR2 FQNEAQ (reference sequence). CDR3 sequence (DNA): TGTGCCAGCGGCCAGGGGAGCTCCTACGAGCAGTACTTC. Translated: CASGQGSSYEQYF.

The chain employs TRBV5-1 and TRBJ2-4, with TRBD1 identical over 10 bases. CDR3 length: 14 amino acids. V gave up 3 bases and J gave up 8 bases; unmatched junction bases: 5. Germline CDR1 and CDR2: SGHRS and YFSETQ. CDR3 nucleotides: TGCGCCAGCAGCTCCTCCGGGACAGGGGACATTCAGTACTTC. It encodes CASSSSGTGDIQYF.

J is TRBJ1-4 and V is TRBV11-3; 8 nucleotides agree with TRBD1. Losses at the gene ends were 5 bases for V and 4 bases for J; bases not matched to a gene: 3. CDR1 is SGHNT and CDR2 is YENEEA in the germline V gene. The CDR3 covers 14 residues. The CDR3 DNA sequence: TGTGCCAGCAGCCAGGGGGCTAATAATGAAAAACTGTTTTTT. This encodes CASSQGANNEKLFF.

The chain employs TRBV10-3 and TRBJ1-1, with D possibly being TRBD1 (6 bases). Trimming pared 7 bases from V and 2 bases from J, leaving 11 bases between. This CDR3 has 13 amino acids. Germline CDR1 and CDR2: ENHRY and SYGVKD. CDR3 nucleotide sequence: TGTGCCATCACCGGACAGATAAACACTGAAGCTTTCTTT. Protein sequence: CAITGQINTEAFF.

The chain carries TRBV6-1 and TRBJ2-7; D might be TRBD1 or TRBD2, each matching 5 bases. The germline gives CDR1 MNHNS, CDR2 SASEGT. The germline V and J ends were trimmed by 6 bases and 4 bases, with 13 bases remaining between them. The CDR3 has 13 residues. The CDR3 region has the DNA TGTGCCAGCAGGGACCAGGGACGGTACGAGCAGTACTTC. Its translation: CASRDQGRYEQYF.

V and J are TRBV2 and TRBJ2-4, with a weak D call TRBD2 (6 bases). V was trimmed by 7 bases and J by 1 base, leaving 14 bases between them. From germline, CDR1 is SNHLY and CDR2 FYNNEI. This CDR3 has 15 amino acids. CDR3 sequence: CASKEAGRAKNIQYF. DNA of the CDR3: TGTGCCAGCAAGGAGGCAGGGAGGGCCAAAAACATTCAGTACTTC.

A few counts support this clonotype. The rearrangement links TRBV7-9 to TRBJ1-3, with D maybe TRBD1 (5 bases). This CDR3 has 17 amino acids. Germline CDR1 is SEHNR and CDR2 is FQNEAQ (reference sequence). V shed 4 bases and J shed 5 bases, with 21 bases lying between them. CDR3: CASSSNTGPLLRNTIYF. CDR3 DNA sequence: TGTGCCAGCAGCTCGAATACGGGACCCTTATTAAGAAACACCATATATTTT.

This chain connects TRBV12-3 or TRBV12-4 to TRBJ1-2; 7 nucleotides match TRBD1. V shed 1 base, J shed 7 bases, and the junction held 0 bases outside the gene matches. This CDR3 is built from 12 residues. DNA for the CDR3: TGTGCCAGCAGTTTAGGGGACAGTGGCTACACCTTC. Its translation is CASSLGDSGYTF.

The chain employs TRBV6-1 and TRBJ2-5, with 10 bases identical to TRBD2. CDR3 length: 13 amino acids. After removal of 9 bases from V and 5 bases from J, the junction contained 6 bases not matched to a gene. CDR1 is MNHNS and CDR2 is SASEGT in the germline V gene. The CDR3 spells CASRLAGMETQYF. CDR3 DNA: TGTGCCAGTCGACTAGCGGGTATGGAGACCCAGTACTTC.

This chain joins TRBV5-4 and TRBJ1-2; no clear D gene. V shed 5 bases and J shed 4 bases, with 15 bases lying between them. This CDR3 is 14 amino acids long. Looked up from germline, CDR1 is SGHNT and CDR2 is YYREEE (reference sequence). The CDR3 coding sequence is TGTGCCAGCAGTAGCGGAAGGCAGTTCTATGGCTACACCTTC. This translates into CASSSGRQFYGYTF.

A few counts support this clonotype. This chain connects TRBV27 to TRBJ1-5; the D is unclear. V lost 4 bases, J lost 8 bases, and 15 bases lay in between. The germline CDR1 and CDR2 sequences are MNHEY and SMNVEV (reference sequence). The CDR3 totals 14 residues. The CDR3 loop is CASSSTGSQKPQHF. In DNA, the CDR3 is TGTGCCAGCAGTTCTACCGGGTCGCAGAAGCCCCAGCATTTT.

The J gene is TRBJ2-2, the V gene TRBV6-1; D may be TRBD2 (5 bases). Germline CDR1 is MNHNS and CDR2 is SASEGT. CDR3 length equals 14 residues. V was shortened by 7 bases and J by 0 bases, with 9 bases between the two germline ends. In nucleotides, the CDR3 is TGTGCCAGCAACCCGGGGACGAACACCGGGGAGCTGTTTTTT. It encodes CASNPGTNTGELFF.

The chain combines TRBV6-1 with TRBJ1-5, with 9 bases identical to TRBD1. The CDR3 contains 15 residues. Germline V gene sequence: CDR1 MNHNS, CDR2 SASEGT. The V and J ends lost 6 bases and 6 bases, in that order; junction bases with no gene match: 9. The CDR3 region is CASRRGQGVGQPQHF. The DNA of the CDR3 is TGTGCCAGCAGACGGGGACAGGGTGTGGGTCAGCCCCAGCATTTT.

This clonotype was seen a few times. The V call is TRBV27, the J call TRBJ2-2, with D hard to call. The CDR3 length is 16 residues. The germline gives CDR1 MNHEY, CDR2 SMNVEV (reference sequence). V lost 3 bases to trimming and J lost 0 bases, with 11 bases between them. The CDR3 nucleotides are TGTGCCAGCAGTTTTTTCCGCAACGCGAACACCGGGGAGCTGTTTTTT. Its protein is CASSFFRNANTGELFF.

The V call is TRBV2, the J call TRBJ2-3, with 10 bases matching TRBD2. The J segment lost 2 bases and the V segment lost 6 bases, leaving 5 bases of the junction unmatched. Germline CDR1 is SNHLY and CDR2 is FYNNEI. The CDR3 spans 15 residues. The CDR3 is CASRTLAGTTDTQYF. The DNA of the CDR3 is TGTGCCAGCAGGACACTAGCGGGGACCACAGATACGCAGTATTTT.

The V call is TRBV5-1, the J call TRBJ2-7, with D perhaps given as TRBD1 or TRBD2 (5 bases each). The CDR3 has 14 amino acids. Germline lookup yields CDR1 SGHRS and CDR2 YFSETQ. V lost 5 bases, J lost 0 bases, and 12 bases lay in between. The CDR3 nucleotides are TGCGCCAGCAGTGGGGGAAAGAGCTCCTACGAGCAGTACTTC. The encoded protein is CASSGGKSSYEQYF.

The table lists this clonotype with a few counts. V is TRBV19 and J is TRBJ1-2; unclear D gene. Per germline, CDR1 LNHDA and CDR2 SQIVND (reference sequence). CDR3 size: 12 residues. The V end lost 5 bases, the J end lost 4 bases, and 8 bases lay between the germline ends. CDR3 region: CASSPRLYGYTF. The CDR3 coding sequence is TGTGCCAGTAGTCCAAGACTCTATGGCTACACCTTC.

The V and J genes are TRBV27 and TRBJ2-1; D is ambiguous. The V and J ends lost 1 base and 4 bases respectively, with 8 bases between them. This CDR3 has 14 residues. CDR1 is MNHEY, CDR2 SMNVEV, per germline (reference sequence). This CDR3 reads CASSLLARYNEQFF. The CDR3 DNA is TGTGCCAGCAGTTTATTGGCGCGGTACAATGAGCAGTTCTTC.

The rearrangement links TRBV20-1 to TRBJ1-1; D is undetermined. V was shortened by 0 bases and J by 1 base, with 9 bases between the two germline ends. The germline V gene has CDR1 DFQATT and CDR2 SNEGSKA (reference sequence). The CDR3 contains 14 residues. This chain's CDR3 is CSARDAGKNTEAFF. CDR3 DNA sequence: TGCAGTGCTAGAGATGCGGGGAAGAACACTGAAGCTTTCTTT.

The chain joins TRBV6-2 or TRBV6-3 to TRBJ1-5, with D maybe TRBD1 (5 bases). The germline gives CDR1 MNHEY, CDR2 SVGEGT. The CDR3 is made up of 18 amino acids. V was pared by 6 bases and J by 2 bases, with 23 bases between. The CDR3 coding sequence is TGTGCCAGCAGAAATTGGGACGCACAGGCTCATGGCAATCAGCCCCAGCATTTT. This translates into CASRNWDAQAHGNQPQHF.

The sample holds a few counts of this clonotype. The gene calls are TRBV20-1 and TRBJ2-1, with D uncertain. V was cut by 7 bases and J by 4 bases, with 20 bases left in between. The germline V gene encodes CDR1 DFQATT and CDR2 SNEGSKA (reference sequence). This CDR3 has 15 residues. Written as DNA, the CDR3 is TGCAGTGAGCTAGTCTCCACGCGGATGTACAATGAGCAGTTCTTC. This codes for CSELVSTRMYNEQFF.

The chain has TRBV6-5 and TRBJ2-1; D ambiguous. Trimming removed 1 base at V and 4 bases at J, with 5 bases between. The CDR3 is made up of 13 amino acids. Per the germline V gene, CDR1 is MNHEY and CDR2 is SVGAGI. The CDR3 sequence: CASSYWGYNEQFF. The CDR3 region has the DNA TGTGCCAGCAGTTACTGGGGATACAATGAGCAGTTCTTC.

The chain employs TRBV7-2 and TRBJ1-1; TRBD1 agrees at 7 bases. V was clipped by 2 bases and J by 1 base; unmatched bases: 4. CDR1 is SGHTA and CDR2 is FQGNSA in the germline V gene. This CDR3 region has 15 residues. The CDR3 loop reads CASSLTTGKNTEAFF. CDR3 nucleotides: TGTGCCAGCAGCTTAACGACAGGGAAGAACACTGAAGCTTTCTTT.

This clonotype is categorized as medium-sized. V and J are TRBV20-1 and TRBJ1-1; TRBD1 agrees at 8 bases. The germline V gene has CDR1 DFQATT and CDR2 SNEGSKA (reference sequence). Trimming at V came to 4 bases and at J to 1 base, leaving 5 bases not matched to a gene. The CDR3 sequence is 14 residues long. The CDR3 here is CSATGQGWNTEAFF. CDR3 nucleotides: TGCAGTGCTACTGGACAGGGATGGAACACTGAAGCTTTCTTT.

For the CDR3, the DNA is TGTGCCAGCAGCCTACCAACTAGCGGGGGGGCCGGTGAGCAGTTCTTC. Translating it yields CASSLPTSGGAGEQFF. The gene calls are TRBV5-4 and TRBJ2-1, with 13 bases matching TRBD2. Germline CDR1 is SGHNT and CDR2 is YYREEE (reference sequence). With 4 bases clipped from V and 9 bases from J, the junction kept 10 bases outside the gene matches. The CDR3 has 16 amino acids.

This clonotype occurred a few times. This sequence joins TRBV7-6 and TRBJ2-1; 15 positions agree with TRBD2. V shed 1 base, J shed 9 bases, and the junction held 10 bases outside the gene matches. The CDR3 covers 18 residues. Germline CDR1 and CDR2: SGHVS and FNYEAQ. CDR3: CASSLVPRTSGGAGEQFF. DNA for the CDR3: TGTGCCAGCAGCTTAGTTCCCAGGACTAGCGGGGGGGCGGGTGAGCAGTTCTTC.